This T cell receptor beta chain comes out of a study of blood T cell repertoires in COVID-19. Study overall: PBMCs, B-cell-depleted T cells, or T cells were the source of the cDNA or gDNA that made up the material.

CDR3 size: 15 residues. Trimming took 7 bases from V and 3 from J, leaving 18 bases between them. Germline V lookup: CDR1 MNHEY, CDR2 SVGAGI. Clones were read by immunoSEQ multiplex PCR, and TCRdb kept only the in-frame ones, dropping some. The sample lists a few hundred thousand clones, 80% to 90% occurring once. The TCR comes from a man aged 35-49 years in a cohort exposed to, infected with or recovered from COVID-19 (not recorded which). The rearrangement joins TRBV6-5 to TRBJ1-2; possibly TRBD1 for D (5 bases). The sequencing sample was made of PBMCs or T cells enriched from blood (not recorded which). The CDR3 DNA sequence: TGTGCCAGCAAACCGGACATTGTCGACTACTATGGCTACACCTTC. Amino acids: CASKPDIVDYYGYTF.